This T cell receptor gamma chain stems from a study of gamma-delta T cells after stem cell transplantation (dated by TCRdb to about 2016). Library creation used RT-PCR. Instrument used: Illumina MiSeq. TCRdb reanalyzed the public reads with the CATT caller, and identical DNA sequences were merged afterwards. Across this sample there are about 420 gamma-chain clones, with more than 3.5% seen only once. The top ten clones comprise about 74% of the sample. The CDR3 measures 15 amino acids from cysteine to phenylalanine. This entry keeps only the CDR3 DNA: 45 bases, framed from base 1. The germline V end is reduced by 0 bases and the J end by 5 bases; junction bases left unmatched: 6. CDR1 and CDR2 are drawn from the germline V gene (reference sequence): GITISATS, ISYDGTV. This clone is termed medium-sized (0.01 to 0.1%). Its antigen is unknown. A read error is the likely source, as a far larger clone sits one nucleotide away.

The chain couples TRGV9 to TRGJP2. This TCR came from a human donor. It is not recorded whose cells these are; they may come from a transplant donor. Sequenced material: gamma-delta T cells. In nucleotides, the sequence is TGTGCCTTGTGGGAGGTGCAGGTAAGTGATTGGATCAAGACGTTT. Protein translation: CALWEVQVSDWIKTF.